This T cell receptor (beta chain) originates from a study of cytomegalovirus exposure and HLA in healthy donors. The PCR contained 60 Vbeta and 13 Jbeta primers. Only in-frame clones appear in the TCRdb table, and some are missing; sequencing was by immunoSEQ multiplex PCR. The sample gives 150,000 or so clones, approximately 81% of which show up once; under 2% is in the top ten. Study-level points and caveats: The availability of immune exposure information extended only to CMV serostatus.

The V and J ends lost 7 bases and 1 base, in that order; junction bases with no gene match: 8. The CDR3 spans 15 residues. The germline gives CDR1 SGHTA, CDR2 FQGNSA. Worth noting for this clone: The antigen remains unidentified.

The sequence was obtained from a man between 18 and 35 years old in good health and CMV-seronegative. The rearrangement joins TRBV7-2 to TRBJ2-3; TRBD2 agrees at 7 bases. Material: PBMCs. Here the CDR3 reads CASTGGLGGTDTQYF. CDR3 nucleotide sequence: TGTGCCAGCACCGGAGGACTAGGAGGCACAGATACGCAGTATTTT.